This TCR beta chain was retrieved from a study of blood T cell repertoires in COVID-19. About the research overall: There were acute and convalescent COVID-19 samples, and they came from the United States, Italy and Spain. Sample material is recorded as cDNA or gDNA derived from T cells, B-cell-depleted T cells, or PBMCs.

Seattle-derived patients entered the study during active infection and were followed longitudinally. The CDR3 has 15 amino acids. Unmatched junction bases numbered 10, after V lost 5 bases and J lost 3 bases. The germline V gene encodes CDR1 SEHNR and CDR2 FQNEAQ (reference sequence). This clone was detected once. In the authors' workflow: Estimated nucleated cell counts came from reference gene primer amplification. Clones were read by immunoSEQ multiplex PCR, and TCRdb kept only the in-frame ones, dropping some. That table is the source of V, J and clone size, and D and trimming were worked out from the DNA. Of about 200,000 clones in the sample, 70% to 90% are singletons; the top ten hold roughly a sixth.

V is TRBV7-9 and J is TRBJ2-7; TRBD1 matches 7 bases. The sample comprised peripheral blood. The receptor was isolated from a man aged 45-65 years with COVID-19, enrolled during active disease. CDR3 in DNA: TGTGCCAGCAGCCCCAGGGCAGGGGGAGACTACGAGCAGTACTTC. Translating gives CASSPRAGGDYEQYF. The whole variable domain, remainder taken from reference TRBV7-9 and TRBJ2-7, is DTGVSQNPRHKITKRGQNVTFRCDPISEHNRLYWYRQTLGQGPEFLTYFQNEAQLEKSRLLSDRFSAERPKGSFSTLEIQRTEQGDSAMYLCASSPRAGGDYEQYFGPGTRLTVT.